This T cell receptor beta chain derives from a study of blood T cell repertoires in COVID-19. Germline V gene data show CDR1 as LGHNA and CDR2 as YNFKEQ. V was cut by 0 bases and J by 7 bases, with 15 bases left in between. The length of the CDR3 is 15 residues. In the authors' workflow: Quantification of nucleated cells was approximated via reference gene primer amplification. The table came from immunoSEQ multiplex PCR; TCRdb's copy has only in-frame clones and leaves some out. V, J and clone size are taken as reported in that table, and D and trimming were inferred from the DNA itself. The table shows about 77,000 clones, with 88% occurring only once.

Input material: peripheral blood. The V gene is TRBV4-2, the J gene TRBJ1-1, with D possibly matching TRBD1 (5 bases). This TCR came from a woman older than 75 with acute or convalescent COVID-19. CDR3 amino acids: CASSQDLGGGGEAFF. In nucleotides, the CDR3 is TGTGCCAGCAGCCAAGACCTAGGTGGGGGGGGTGAAGCTTTCTTT.